The clone carrying this T cell receptor beta chain is a singleton in its sample. Its target is unknown. Clones were read by immunoSEQ multiplex PCR, and TCRdb kept only the in-frame ones, dropping some. The table includes some 100,000 clones, 92% detected once. This sample is drawn from a study of graft-versus-host responses after intestinal transplantation. The wider study: Recipients obtained multivisceral, liver-intestinal, or isolated intestinal transplants. For approximately three years after anti-thymocyte globulin induction, all recipients took tacrolimus and steroids.

Study-wide results and caveats: Those patients showing graft-donor T cell macrochimerism displayed high graft-versus-host to host-versus-graft clonal ratios in allografts. GvH clones were identified in recipient marrow, with some first appearing in ileum or blood.

The sequences come from unstimulated CD8+ T cells sorted from spleen or lymph node cells, collected before transplant. This receptor was taken from a human donor who was the organ donor for an intestinal transplant.

The CDR3 loop is CASSLLASGERYQETQYF. For the CDR3, the DNA is TGTGCCAGCAGCTTATTGGCTAGCGGAGAGAGGTACCAAGAGACCCAGTACTTC. The chain links TRBV7-9 to TRBJ2-5; 7 nucleotides agree with TRBD2. Looked up from germline, CDR1 is SEHNR and CDR2 is FQNEAQ (reference sequence). CDR3 length: 18 residues. After removal of 2 bases from V and 0 bases from J, the junction contained 12 bases not matched to a gene.